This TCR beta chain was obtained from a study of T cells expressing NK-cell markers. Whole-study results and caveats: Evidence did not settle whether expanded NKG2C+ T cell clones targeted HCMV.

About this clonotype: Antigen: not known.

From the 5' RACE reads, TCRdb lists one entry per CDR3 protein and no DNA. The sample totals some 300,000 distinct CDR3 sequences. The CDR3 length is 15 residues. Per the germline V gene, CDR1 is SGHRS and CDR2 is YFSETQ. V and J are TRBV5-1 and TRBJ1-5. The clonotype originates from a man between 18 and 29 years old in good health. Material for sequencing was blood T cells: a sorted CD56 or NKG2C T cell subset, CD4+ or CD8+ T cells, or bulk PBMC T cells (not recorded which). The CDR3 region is CASSSTAFLNQPQHF.